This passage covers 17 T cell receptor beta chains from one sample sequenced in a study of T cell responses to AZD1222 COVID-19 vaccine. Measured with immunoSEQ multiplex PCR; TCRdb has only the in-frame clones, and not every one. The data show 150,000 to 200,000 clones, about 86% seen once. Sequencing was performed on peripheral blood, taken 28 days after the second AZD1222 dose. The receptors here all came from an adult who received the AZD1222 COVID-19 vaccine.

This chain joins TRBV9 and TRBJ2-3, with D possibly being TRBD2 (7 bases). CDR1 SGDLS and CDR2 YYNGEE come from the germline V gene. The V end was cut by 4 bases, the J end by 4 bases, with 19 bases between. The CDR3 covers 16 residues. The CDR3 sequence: CASSQVGAGAADTQYF. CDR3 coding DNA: TGTGCCAGCAGCCAAGTAGGGGCGGGGGCCGCAGATACGCAGTATTTT.

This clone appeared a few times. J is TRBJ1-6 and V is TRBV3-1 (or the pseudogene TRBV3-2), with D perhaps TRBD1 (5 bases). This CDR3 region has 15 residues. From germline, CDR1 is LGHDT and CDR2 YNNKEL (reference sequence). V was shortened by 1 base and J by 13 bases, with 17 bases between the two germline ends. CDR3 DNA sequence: TGTGCCAGCAGCCAAGTGGGGGGGAAAGGTAGTCCCCTCCACTTT. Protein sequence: CASSQVGGKGSPLHF.

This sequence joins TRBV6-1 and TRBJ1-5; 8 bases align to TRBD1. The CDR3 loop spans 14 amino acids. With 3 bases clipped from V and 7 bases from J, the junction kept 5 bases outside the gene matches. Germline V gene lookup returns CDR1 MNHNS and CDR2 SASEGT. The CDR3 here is CASSEDRARQPQHF. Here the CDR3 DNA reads TGTGCCAGCAGTGAGGACAGGGCGAGGCAGCCCCAGCATTTT.

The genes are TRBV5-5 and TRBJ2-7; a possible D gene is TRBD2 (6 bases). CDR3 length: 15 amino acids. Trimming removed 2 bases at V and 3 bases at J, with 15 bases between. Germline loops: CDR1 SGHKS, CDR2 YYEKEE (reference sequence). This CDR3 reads CASSLLVSGSYEQYF. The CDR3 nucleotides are TGTGCCAGCAGCTTACTTGTGTCCGGGAGCTACGAGCAGTACTTC.

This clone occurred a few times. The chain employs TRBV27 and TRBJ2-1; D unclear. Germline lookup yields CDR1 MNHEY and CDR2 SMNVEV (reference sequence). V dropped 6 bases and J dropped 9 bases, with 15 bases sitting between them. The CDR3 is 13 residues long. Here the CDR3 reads CASRRQSRAEQFF. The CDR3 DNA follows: TGTGCCAGCAGACGACAATCTAGGGCTGAGCAGTTCTTC.

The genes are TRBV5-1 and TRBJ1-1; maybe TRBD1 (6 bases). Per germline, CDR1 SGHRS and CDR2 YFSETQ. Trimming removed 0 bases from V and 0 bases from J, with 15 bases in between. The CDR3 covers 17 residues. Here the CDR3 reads CASSLEGDRPMNTEAFF. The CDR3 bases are TGCGCCAGCAGCTTGGAGGGGGATCGACCCATGAACACTGAAGCTTTCTTT. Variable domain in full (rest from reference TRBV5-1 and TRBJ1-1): KAGVTQTPRYLIKTRGQQVTLSCSPISGHRSVSWYQQTPGQGLQFLFEYFSETQRNKGNFPGRFSGRQFSNSRSEMNVSTLELGDSALYLCASSLEGDRPMNTEAFFGQGTRLTVV.

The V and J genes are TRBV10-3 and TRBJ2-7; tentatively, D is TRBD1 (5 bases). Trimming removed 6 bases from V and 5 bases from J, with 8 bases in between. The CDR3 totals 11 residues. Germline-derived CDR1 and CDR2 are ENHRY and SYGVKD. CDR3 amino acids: CAIRGLNEQYF. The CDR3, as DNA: TGTGCCATCAGGGGGCTAAACGAGCAGTACTTC.

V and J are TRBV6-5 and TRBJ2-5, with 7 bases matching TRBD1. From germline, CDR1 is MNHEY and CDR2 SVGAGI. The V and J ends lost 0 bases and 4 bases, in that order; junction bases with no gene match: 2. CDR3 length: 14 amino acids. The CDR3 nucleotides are TGTGCCAGCAGTTACTCGCCAGGGGGAGAGACCCAGTACTTC. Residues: CASSYSPGGETQYF.

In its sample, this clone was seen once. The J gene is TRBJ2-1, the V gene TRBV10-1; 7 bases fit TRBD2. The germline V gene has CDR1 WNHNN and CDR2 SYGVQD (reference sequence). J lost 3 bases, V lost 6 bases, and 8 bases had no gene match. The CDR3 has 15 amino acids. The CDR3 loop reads CASSLTPSGYNEQFF. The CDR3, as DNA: TGCGCCAGCAGCCTGACTCCTAGCGGCTACAATGAGCAGTTCTTC.

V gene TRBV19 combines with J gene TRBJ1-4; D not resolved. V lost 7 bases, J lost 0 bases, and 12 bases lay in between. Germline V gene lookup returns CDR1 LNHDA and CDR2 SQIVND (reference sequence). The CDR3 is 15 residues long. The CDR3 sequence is CASNPNAATNEKLFF. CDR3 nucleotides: TGTGCCAGTAACCCTAACGCCGCAACTAATGAAAAACTGTTTTTT.

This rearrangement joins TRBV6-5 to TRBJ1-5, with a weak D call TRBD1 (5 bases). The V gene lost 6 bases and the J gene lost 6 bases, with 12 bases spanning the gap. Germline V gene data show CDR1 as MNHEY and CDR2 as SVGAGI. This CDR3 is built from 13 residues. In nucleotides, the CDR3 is TGTGCCAGCAGCGACAGAGAATTTCAGCCCCAGCATTTT. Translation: CASSDREFQPQHF.

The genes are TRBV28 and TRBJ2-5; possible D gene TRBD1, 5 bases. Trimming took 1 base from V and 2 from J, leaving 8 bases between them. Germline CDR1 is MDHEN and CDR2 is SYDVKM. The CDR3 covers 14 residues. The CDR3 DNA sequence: TGTGCCAGCAGTTTATTAGGGGTACAAGAGACCCAGTACTTC. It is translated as CASSLLGVQETQYF.

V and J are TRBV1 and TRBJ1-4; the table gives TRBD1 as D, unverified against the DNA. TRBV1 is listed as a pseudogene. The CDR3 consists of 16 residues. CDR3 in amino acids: CTSSRDDRARIEKLFF. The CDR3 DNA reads TGCACCAGCAGCCGAGATGACAGGGCCCGTATCGAAAAACTGTTTTTT.

The CDR3 region is CASSLPTVNTEAFF. CDR3 DNA: TGTGCCAGCAGCTTACCAACAGTCAACACTGAAGCTTTCTTT. V and J are TRBV5-4 and TRBJ1-1; no clear D gene. This CDR3 has 14 residues. Germline CDR1 reads SGHNT; CDR2 reads YYREEE (reference sequence). With 2 bases removed from V and 2 bases from J, the gap between germline ends came to 10 bases.

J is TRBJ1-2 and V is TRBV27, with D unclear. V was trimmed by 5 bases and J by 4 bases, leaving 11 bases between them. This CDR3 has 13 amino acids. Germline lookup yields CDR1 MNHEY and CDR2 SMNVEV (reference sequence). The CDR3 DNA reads TGTGCCAGCAGTCCCGTTAGGACCTATGGCTACACCTTC. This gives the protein CASSPVRTYGYTF.

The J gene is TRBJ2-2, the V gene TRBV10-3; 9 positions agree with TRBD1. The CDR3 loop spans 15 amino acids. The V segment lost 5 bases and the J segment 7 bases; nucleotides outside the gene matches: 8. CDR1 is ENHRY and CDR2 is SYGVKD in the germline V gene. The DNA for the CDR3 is TGTGCCATCAGTACCGGGACAGGGTCGGACGGGGAGCTGTTTTTT. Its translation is CAISTGTGSDGELFF.

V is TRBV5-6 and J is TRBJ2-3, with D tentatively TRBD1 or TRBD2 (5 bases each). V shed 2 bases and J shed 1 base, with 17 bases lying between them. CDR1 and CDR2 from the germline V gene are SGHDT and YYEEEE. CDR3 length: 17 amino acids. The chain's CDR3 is CASSFRTGTEGTDTQYF. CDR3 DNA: TGTGCCAGCAGCTTTAGAACCGGGACCGAAGGCACAGATACGCAGTATTTT. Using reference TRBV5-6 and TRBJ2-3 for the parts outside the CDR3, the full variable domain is DAGVTQSPTHLIKTRGQQVTLRCSPKSGHDTVSWYQQALGQGPQFIFQYYEEEERQRGNFPDRFSGHQFPNYSSELNVNALLLGDSALYLCASSFRTGTEGTDTQYFGPGTRLTVL.